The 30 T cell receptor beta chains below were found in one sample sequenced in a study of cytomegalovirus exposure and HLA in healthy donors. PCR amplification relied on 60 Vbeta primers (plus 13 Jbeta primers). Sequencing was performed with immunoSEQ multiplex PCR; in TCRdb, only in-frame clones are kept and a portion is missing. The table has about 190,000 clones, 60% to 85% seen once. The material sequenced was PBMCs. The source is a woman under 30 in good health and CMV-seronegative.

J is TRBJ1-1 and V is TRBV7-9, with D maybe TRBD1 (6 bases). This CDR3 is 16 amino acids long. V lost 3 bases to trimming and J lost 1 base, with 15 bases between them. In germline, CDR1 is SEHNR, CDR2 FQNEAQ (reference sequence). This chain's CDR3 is CASSLDETGQNTEAFF. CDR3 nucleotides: TGTGCCAGCAGCTTGGATGAGACAGGACAGAACACTGAAGCTTTCTTT.

CDR3 sequence (DNA): TGTGCCAGCAGCGTAGGGCAGGGGGCCGCTTATGGCTACACCTTC. It translates to CASSVGQGAAYGYTF. The rearrangement joins TRBV9 to TRBJ1-2, with 8 bases identical to TRBD1. The CDR3 loop spans 15 amino acids. Germline assignment: CDR1 SGDLS and CDR2 YYNGEE. With 0 bases clipped from V and 5 bases from J, the junction kept 6 bases outside the gene matches.

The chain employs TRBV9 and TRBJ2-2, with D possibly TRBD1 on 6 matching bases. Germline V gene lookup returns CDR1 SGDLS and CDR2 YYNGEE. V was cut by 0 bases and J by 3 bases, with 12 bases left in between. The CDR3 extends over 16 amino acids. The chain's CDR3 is CASSVDSDSYTGELFF. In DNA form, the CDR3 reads TGTGCCAGCAGCGTAGATTCGGACAGCTACACCGGGGAGCTGTTTTTT.

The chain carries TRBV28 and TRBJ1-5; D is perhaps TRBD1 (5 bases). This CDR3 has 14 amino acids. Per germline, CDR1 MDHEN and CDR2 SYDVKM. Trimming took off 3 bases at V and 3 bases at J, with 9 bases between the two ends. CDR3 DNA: TGTGCCAGCAGTTTCGGGGGTGACAATCAGCCCCAGCATTTT. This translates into CASSFGGDNQPQHF.

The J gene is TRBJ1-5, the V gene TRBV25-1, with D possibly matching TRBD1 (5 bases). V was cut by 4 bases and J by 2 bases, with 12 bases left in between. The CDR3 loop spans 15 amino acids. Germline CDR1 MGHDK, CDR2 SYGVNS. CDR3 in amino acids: CASSGSGQGNQPQHF. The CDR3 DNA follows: TGTGCCAGCAGTGGATCAGGGCAGGGCAATCAGCCCCAGCATTTT.

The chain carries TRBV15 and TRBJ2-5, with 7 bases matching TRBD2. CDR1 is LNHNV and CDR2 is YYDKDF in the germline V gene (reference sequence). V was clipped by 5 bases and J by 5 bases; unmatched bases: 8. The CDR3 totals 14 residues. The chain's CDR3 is CATSPRRGGETQYF. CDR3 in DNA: TGTGCCACCAGCCCCAGGAGGGGAGGGGAGACCCAGTACTTC.

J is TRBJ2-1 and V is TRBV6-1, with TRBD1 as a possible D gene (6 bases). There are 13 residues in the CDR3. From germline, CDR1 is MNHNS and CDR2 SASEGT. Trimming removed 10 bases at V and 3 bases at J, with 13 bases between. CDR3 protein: CATYPGVYNEQFF. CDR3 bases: TGTGCCACCTACCCAGGGGTCTACAATGAGCAGTTCTTC.

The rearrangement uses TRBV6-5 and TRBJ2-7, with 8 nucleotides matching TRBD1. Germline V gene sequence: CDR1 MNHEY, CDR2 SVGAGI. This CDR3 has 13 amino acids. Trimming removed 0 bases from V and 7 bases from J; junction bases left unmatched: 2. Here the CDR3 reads CASSYSRDREQYF. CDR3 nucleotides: TGTGCCAGCAGTTACTCCCGGGACAGGGAGCAGTACTTC.

This CDR3 reads CASSPIAGTLYNEQFF. In DNA form, the CDR3 reads TGTGCCAGCAGCCCGATAGCGGGGACTTTATACAATGAGCAGTTCTTC. This chain joins TRBV7-8 and TRBJ2-1, with 8 positions matching TRBD2. Germline V gives CDR1 SGHVS, CDR2 FQNEAQ. The CDR3 is made up of 16 amino acids. Germline trimming cut 5 bases from V and 4 bases from J; bases unmatched to any gene: 10. The full variable domain, its missing parts supplied by reference TRBV7-8 and TRBJ2-1, is GAGVSQSPRYKVAKRGQDVALRCDPISGHVSLFWYQQALGQGPEFLTYFQNEAQLDKSGLPSDRFFAERPEGSVSTLKIQRTQQEDSAVYLCASSPIAGTLYNEQFFGPGTRLTVL.

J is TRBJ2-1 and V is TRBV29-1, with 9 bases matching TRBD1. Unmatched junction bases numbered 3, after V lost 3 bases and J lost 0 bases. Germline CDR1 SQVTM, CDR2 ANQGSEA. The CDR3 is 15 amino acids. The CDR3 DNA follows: TGCAGCGTTGAGGGACAGGGTTTCTCCTACAATGAGCAGTTCTTC. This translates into CSVEGQGFSYNEQFF.

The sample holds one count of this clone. CDR3 sequence (DNA): TGTGCCAGCAGCTTGGTCGCAGGGGGCAGAAACACCATATATTTT. Residues: CASSLVAGGRNTIYF. V usage is TRBV5-8 and J usage is TRBJ1-3; 8 bases are a match to TRBD1. The CDR3 covers 15 residues. Germline V gives CDR1 SGHTS, CDR2 YDEGEE. J gave up 5 bases and V 0 bases, and 4 bases lay outside the gene matches.

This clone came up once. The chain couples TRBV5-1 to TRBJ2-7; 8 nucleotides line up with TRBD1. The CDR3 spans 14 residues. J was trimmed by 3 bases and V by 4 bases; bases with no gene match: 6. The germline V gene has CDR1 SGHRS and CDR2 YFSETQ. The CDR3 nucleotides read TGCGCCAGCAGCCCGGGACAGGCGAACTACGAGCAGTACTTC. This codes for CASSPGQANYEQYF.

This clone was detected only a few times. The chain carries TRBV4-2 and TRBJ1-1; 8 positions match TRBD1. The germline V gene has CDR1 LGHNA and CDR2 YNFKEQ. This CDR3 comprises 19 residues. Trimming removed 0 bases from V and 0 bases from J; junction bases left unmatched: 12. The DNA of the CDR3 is TGTGCCAGCAGCCAAGATCTGTCGGACAGGGCCGTTTTGAACACTGAAGCTTTCTTT. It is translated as CASSQDLSDRAVLNTEAFF.

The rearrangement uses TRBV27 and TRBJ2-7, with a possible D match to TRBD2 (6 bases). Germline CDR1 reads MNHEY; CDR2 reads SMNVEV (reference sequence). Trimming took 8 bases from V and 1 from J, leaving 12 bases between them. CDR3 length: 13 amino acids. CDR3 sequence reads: CASRGDFSYEQYF. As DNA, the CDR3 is TGTGCCAGCCGCGGGGACTTTTCCTACGAGCAGTACTTC.

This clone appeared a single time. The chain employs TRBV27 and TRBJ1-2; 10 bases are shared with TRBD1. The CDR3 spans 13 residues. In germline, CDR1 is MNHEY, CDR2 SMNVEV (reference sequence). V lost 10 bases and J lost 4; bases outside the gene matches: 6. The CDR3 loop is CATGTGAPYGYTF. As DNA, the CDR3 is TGTGCCACAGGGACAGGGGCCCCCTATGGCTACACCTTC.

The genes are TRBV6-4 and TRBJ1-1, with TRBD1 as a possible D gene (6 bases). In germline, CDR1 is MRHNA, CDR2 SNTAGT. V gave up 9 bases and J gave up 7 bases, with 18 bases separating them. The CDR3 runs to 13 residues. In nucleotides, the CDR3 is TGTGCCAGTGGGATGGCACAGGGTTTTGAAGCTTTCTTT. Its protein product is CASGMAQGFEAFF.

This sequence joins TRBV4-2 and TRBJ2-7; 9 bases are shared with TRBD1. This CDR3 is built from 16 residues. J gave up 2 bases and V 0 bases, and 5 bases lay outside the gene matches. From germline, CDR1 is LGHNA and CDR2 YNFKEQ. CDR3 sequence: CASSQDQTGGTYEQYF. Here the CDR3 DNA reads TGTGCCAGCAGCCAAGATCAGACAGGGGGGACCTACGAGCAGTACTTC.

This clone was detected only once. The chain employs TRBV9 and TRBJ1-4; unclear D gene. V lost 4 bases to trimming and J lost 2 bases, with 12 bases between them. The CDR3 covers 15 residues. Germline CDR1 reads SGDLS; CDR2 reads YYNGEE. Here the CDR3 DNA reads TGTGCCAGCAGCCCCACCTGGAGCACTAATGAAAAACTGTTTTTT. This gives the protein CASSPTWSTNEKLFF.

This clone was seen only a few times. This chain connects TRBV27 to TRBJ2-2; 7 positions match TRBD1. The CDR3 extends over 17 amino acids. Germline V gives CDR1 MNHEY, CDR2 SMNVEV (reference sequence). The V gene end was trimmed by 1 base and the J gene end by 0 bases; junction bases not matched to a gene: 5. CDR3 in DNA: TGTGCCAGCAGTTTATATAGGGGGCAGGCGAACACCGGGGAGCTGTTTTTT. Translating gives CASSLYRGQANTGELFF.

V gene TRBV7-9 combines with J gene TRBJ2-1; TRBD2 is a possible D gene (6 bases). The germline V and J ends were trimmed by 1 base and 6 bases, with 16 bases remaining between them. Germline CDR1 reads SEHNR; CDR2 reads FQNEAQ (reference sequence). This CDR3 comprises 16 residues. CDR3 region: CASSLGRGPRRNEQFF. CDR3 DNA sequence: TGTGCCAGCAGCTTAGGGCGGGGCCCAAGGCGCAATGAGCAGTTCTTC.

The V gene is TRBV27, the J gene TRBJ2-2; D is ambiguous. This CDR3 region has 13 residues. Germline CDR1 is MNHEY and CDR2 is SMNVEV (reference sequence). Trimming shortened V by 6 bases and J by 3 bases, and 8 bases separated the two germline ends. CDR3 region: CASRVEYTGELFF. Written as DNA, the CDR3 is TGTGCCAGCAGGGTTGAGTACACCGGGGAGCTGTTTTTT.

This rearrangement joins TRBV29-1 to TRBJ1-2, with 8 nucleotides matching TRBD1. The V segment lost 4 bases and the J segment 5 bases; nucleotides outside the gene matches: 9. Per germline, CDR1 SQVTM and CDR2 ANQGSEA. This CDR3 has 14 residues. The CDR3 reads CSVVAQGARYGYTF. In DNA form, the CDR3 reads TGCAGCGTTGTCGCCCAGGGGGCCCGGTATGGCTACACCTTC. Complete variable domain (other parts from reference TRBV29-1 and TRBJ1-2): SAVISQKPSRDICQRGTSLTIQCQVDSQVTMMFWYRQQPGQSLTLIATANQGSEATYESGFVIDKFPISRPNLTFSTLTVSNMSPEDSSIYLCSVVAQGARYGYTFGSGTRLTVV.

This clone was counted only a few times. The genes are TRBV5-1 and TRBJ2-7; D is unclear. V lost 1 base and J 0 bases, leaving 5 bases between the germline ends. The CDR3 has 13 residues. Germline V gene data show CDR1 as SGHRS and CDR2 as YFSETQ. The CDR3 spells CASSLSVSYEQYF. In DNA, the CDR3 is TGCGCCAGCAGCTTGTCAGTCTCCTACGAGCAGTACTTC.

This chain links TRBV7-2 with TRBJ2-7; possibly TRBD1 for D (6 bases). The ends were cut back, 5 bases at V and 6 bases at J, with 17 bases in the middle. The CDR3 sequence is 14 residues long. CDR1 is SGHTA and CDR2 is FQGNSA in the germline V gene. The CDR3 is CASSARPLGGEQYF. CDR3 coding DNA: TGTGCCAGCAGCGCAAGGCCACTAGGGGGCGAGCAGTACTTC. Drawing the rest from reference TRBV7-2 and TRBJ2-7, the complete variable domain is GAGVSQSPSNKVTEKGKDVELRCDPISGHTALYWYRQSLGQGLEFLIYFQGNSAPDKSGLPSDRFSAERTGGSVSTLTIQRTQQEDSAVYLCASSARPLGGEQYFGPGTRLTVT.

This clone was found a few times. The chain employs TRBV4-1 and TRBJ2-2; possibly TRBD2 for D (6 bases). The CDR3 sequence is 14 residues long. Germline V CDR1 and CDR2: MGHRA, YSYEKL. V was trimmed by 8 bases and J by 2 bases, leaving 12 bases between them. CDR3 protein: CASSWRANTGELFF. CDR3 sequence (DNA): TGCGCCAGCTCCTGGAGGGCTAACACCGGGGAGCTGTTTTTT.

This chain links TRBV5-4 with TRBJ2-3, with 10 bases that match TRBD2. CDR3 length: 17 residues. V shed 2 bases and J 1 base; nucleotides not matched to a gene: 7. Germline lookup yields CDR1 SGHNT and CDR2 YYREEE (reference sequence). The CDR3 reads CASSFLAGGAGTDTQYF. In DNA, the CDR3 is TGTGCCAGCAGCTTTTTAGCGGGGGGAGCTGGCACAGATACGCAGTATTTT.

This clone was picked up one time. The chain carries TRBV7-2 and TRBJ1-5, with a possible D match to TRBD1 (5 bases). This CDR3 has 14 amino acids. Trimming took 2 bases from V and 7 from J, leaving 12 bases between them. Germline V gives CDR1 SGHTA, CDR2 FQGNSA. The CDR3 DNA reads TGTGCCAGCAGCTTATCCGGGACTGGGCAGCCCCAGCATTTT. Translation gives CASSLSGTGQPQHF.

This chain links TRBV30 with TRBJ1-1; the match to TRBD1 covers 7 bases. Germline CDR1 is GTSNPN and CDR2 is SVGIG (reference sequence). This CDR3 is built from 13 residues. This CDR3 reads CAGTDNFRAEAFF. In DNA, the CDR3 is TGTGCTGGGACAGATAACTTTAGGGCTGAAGCTTTCTTT.

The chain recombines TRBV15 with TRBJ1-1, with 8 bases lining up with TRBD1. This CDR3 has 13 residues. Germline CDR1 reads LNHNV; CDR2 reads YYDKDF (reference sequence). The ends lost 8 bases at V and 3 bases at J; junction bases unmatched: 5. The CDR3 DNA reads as TGTGCCACCTCGGGACAGGACCACACTGAAGCTTTCTTT. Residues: CATSGQDHTEAFF.

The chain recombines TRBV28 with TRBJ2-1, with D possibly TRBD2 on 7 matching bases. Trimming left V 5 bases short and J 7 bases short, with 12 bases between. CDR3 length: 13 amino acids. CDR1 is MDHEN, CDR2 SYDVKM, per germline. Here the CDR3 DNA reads TGTGCCAGCAGTCAGGGAGGGGGTAATGAGCAGTTCTTC. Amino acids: CASSQGGGNEQFF.